The present T cell receptor (beta chain) was sequenced within a study of CD8+ T cells in alopecia areata. V was shortened by 5 bases and J by 7 bases, with 18 bases between the two germline ends. The CDR3 runs 14 residues. In germline, CDR1 is SGHTA, CDR2 FQGNSA. The treatment is: oral pan-JAK inhibitor, 5-10 mg twice daily. TCR sequencing used cDNA made by reverse transcription of extracted RNA. TCRdb's copy holds only in-frame clones and misses some; the assay was immunoSEQ multiplex PCR. This sample yields about 160,000 clones, of which roughly 65% are seen a single time; about 0.94% belongs to the top ten.

This sequence joins TRBV7-2 and TRBJ2-7; TRBD2 might be the D (5 bases). This sequence was found in a human donor with alopecia areata. Specimen: CD4+ T cells sorted from blood, collected at week 4, from a patient treated with tofacitinib. The CDR3 bases are TGTGCCAGCAGCCAACGGACGGGGATGGGGGAGCAGTACTTC. This sequence encodes CASSQRTGMGEQYF.